This T cell receptor (beta chain) derives from a study of blood T cell repertoires in COVID-19. Study summary: T cells, B-cell-depleted T cells, or PBMCs supplied cDNA or gDNA.

There are 15 residues in the CDR3. Trimming removed 1 base from V and 0 bases from J, with 10 bases in between. Germline V CDR1 and CDR2: SGHVS, FQNEAQ. TCRdb keeps only in-frame clones here, not all; method: immunoSEQ multiplex PCR. The table includes approximately 200,000 clones, approximately 80% detected once. The receptor was isolated from a woman aged 50 to 60 with acute or convalescent COVID-19. The chain joins TRBV7-8 to TRBJ2-7, with D possibly TRBD1 on 5 matching bases. Sequencing was performed on peripheral blood. The chain's CDR3 is CASSLGQQSSYEQYF. Here the CDR3 DNA reads TGTGCCAGCAGCTTAGGACAGCAGAGCTCCTACGAGCAGTACTTC.